The 25 T cell receptor beta chains below all came from one sample that was sequenced in a study of OX40 agonist ivuxolimab in advanced cancers. TCRdb's table, derived via immunoSEQ multiplex PCR, lists solely in-frame clones and lacks some. The sample yields 65,000 to 100,000 clones, almost 90% seen once. The sample in question was CD4+ or CD8+ T cells sorted from blood, obtained in a trial of the OX40 agonist ivuxolimab. These receptors were obtained from an adult with an advanced solid tumor such as melanoma, head and neck, liver or kidney cancer.

V usage is TRBV19 and J usage is TRBJ2-2; D might be TRBD2 (6 bases). CDR1 LNHDA and CDR2 SQIVND come from the germline V gene (reference sequence). The CDR3 sequence is 15 residues long. CDR3 nucleotide sequence: TGTGCTACACTACCCCGGGGGACGAGGGGCGGGGAGCTGTTTTTT. Its translation: CATLPRGTRGGELFF.

V is TRBV5-1 and J is TRBJ2-1; D may correspond to TRBD1 or TRBD2 (6 bases each). V lost 1 base and J 2 bases, leaving 10 bases between the germline ends. CDR1 is SGHRS and CDR2 is YFSETQ in the germline V gene. The length of the CDR3 is 15 residues. The CDR3 DNA reads TGCGCCAGCAGCTTGAGGGGGGCCGCCTACAATGAGCAGTTCTTC. It yields the protein CASSLRGAAYNEQFF.

This clone appeared once. This chain uses TRBV28 with TRBJ2-1; D is undetermined. The germline V gene has CDR1 MDHEN and CDR2 SYDVKM. This CDR3 has 10 residues. Deletions cut 1 base from V and 10 bases from J, with 2 bases between. CDR3 DNA: TGTGCCAGCAGTTTATACGAGCAGTTCTTC. Translated, it gives CASSLYEQFF.

This clone is a singleton in its sample. The V call is TRBV11-1, the J call TRBJ2-3, with 11 nucleotides matching TRBD2. This CDR3 is built from 16 residues. J was trimmed by 0 bases and V by 6 bases; bases with no gene match: 5. Germline V gives CDR1 SGHAT, CDR2 FQDESV (reference sequence). CDR3 DNA: TGTGCCAGCAGGCAGGGACTAGCGGCTAGCACAGATACGCAGTATTTT. It encodes CASRQGLAASTDTQYF.

The genes are TRBV7-3 and TRBJ2-7; D gene uncertain. Looked up from germline, CDR1 is SGHTA and CDR2 is FQGTGA. The CDR3 loop spans 12 amino acids. V was cut by 2 bases and J by 6 bases, with 8 bases left in between. The CDR3 spells CASSLSGGEQYF. The CDR3, as DNA: TGTGCCAGCAGCTTATCGGGCGGCGAGCAGTACTTC.

This chain connects TRBV4-2 to TRBJ2-1, with D unclear. The V gene lost 5 bases and the J gene lost 3 bases, with 14 bases spanning the gap. The germline V gene encodes CDR1 LGHNA and CDR2 YNFKEQ. The CDR3 loop spans 15 amino acids. CDR3 in DNA: TGTGCCAGCAGCGCCCGGCTTGCCCTCTACAATGAGCAGTTCTTC. Translated, it gives CASSARLALYNEQFF.

This clone occurred a few times. The CDR3 loop is CASSLGRINEKLFF. CDR3 in DNA: TGTGCCAGCAGCTTAGGCAGGATTAATGAAAAACTGTTTTTT. The chain recombines TRBV7-9 with TRBJ1-4; no reliable D call. The CDR3 consists of 14 residues. Trimming removed 1 base from V and 4 bases from J, with 7 bases in between. Germline V gene lookup returns CDR1 SEHNR and CDR2 FQNEAQ (reference sequence).

V and J are TRBV19 and TRBJ2-7; 7 bases are shared with TRBD1. Germline V gene sequence: CDR1 LNHDA, CDR2 SQIVND (reference sequence). CDR3 length: 13 residues. J was trimmed by 10 bases and V by 1 base; bases with no gene match: 7. Here the CDR3 reads CASSIGRDSPQYF. CDR3 coding DNA: TGTGCCAGTAGTATAGGCCGGGACAGCCCTCAGTACTTC. Complete variable domain (other parts from reference TRBV19 and TRBJ2-7): DGGITQSPKYLFRKEGQNVTLSCEQNLNHDAMYWYRQDPGQGLRLIYYSQIVNDFQKGDIAEGYSVSREKKESFPLTVTSAQKNPTAFYLCASSIGRDSPQYFGPGTRLTVT.

The V and J genes are TRBV30 and TRBJ1-1; 9 positions agree with TRBD1. There are 15 residues in the CDR3. Trimming took 1 base from V and 9 from J; bases not matched to a gene: 12. Germline V gene data show CDR1 as GTSNPN and CDR2 as SVGIG (reference sequence). CDR3 DNA sequence: TGTGCCTGGAGTGATCTCGGGGGACAGGGAAGGAAAGCTTTCTTT. Its translation is CAWSDLGGQGRKAFF.

This clone was seen only once. V usage is TRBV13 and J usage is TRBJ2-1, with D maybe TRBD2 (6 bases). CDR1 and CDR2 from the germline V gene are PRHDT and FYEKMQ (reference sequence). The CDR3 contains 14 residues. The V end was cut by 7 bases, the J end by 1 base, with 11 bases between. The CDR3 is CASKWGESYNEQFF. CDR3 in DNA: TGTGCCAGCAAGTGGGGGGAGTCCTACAATGAGCAGTTCTTC.

This clone occurred once. The J gene is TRBJ2-3, the V gene TRBV5-1; D gene uncertain. The length of the CDR3 is 13 residues. Looked up from germline, CDR1 is SGHRS and CDR2 is YFSETQ. Trimming removed 0 bases at V and 4 bases at J, with 6 bases between. Written as DNA, the CDR3 is TGCGCCAGCAGCTTGGGGGGTGCAGATACGCAGTATTTT. Its translation: CASSLGGADTQYF.

This chain joins TRBV5-4 and TRBJ1-2; no firm D call. Looked up from germline, CDR1 is SGHNT and CDR2 is YYREEE (reference sequence). The CDR3 consists of 15 residues. Trimming stripped 6 bases from V and 3 bases from J, with 18 bases between. The CDR3 loop is CASKGPGARDYGYTF. DNA for the CDR3: TGTGCCAGCAAAGGGCCCGGAGCTCGCGACTATGGCTACACCTTC.

V gene TRBV7-9 combines with J gene TRBJ2-3; 9 bases fit TRBD2. V trimming: 4 bases; J trimming: 4 bases; junction bases outside the gene matches: 6. The CDR3 totals 15 residues. Germline V gene data show CDR1 as SEHNR and CDR2 as FQNEAQ (reference sequence). In DNA, the CDR3 is TGTGCCAGCAGCTATAGCGGGAGCCGGGCAGATACGCAGTATTTT. Translating gives CASSYSGSRADTQYF. Variable domain in full (rest from reference TRBV7-9 and TRBJ2-3): DTGVSQNPRHKITKRGQNVTFRCDPISEHNRLYWYRQTLGQGPEFLTYFQNEAQLEKSRLLSDRFSAERPKGSFSTLEIQRTEQGDSAMYLCASSYSGSRADTQYFGPGTRLTVL.

CDR3 coding DNA: TGCAGCGCCCTTAGCGGGAAGAAAACCGGGGAGCTGTTTTTT. Amino acids: CSALSGKKTGELFF. The V call is TRBV29-1, the J call TRBJ2-2; TRBD2 aligns across 8 bases. The ends lost 7 bases at V and 5 bases at J; junction bases unmatched: 9. CDR3 length: 14 amino acids. The germline gives CDR1 SQVTM, CDR2 ANQGSEA.

The chain is built from TRBV13 and TRBJ2-1, with D maybe TRBD1 (5 bases). Germline V CDR1 and CDR2: PRHDT, FYEKMQ (reference sequence). Trimming stripped 2 bases from V and 0 bases from J, with 11 bases between. The CDR3 spans 16 residues. CDR3 DNA: TGTGCCAGCAGCTTAAGGGGTCCGGGCTCCTACAATGAGCAGTTCTTC. Translated: CASSLRGPGSYNEQFF.

Here the CDR3 reads CASSLEDEQYF. The CDR3 bases are TGCGCCAGCAGCTTGGAAGACGAGCAGTACTTC. The chain employs TRBV5-1 and TRBJ2-7; D remains unclear. The CDR3 has 11 residues. V lost 0 bases and J lost 5, with 3 bases in between. Germline CDR1 SGHRS, CDR2 YFSETQ.

The chain links TRBV5-4 to TRBJ1-1; D gene ambiguous. The germline CDR1 and CDR2 sequences are SGHNT and YYREEE (reference sequence). The V and J ends lost 2 bases and 3 bases respectively, with 11 bases between them. This CDR3 spans 14 amino acids. CDR3 bases: TGTGCCAGCAGCTTTCCGGGCCGGGACACTGAAGCTTTCTTT. This codes for CASSFPGRDTEAFF.

The CDR3 loop reads CASSASYNSPLHF. The CDR3 coding sequence is TGTGCCAGCAGCGCCTCGTATAATTCACCCCTCCACTTT. V and J are TRBV7-3 and TRBJ1-6; D not resolved. The CDR3 covers 13 residues. The V gene lost 5 bases and the J gene lost 4 bases, with 6 bases spanning the gap. CDR1 and CDR2 from the germline V gene are SGHTA and FQGTGA.

J is TRBJ2-3 and V is TRBV4-2; possibly TRBD2 for D (6 bases). Trimming took off 0 bases at V and 6 bases at J, with 13 bases between the two ends. Looked up from germline, CDR1 is LGHNA and CDR2 is YNFKEQ. This CDR3 is 15 amino acids long. CDR3 sequence (DNA): TGTGCCAGCAGCCAAGAAGTGGGGAGGACTGATACGCAGTATTTT. Its translation is CASSQEVGRTDTQYF.

The CDR3 loop is CASSPRSAETYTGELFF. The CDR3 nucleotides read TGTGCCAGCAGTCCAAGGTCGGCAGAAACTTACACCGGGGAGCTGTTTTTT. The chain carries TRBV7-6 and TRBJ2-2; unclear D gene. Germline CDR1 reads SGHVS; CDR2 reads FNYEAQ. Trimming took off 6 bases at V and 3 bases at J, with 20 bases between the two ends. The CDR3 is made up of 17 amino acids.

The chain combines TRBV19 with TRBJ2-7; 7 nucleotides align to TRBD2. This CDR3 contains 14 residues. Germline V gene lookup returns CDR1 LNHDA and CDR2 SQIVND (reference sequence). Trimming removed 5 bases from V and 1 base from J; junction bases left unmatched: 5. The CDR3 DNA is TGTGCCAGTAGTGTAGCGGGTGAATCCTACGAGCAGTACTTC. Translation gives CASSVAGESYEQYF. Looking up the rest from reference TRBV19 and TRBJ2-7 gives the full variable domain: DGGITQSPKYLFRKEGQNVTLSCEQNLNHDAMYWYRQDPGQGLRLIYYSQIVNDFQKGDIAEGYSVSREKKESFPLTVTSAQKNPTAFYLCASSVAGESYEQYFGPGTRLTVT.

This chain joins TRBV28 and TRBJ1-2, with TRBD1 identical over 9 bases. There are 12 residues in the CDR3. The J segment lost 7 bases and the V segment lost 5 bases, leaving 2 bases of the junction unmatched. Germline V CDR1 and CDR2: MDHEN, SYDVKM. For the CDR3, the DNA is TGTGCCAGCAGTACAGGGGGCCCTGGCTACACCTTC. This translates into CASSTGGPGYTF.

The chain carries TRBV7-9 and TRBJ2-2, with D possibly called TRBD1 or TRBD2 (5 bases each). V shed 8 bases and J shed 4 bases, with 11 bases lying between them. From germline, CDR1 is SEHNR and CDR2 FQNEAQ (reference sequence). CDR3 length: 13 amino acids. CDR3 loop: CASGAGFTGELFF. In DNA, the CDR3 is TGTGCCAGCGGGGCGGGCTTCACCGGGGAGCTGTTTTTT.

This chain joins TRBV4-2 and TRBJ1-5, with TRBD1 matching 12 bases. The germline V gene has CDR1 LGHNA and CDR2 YNFKEQ. The trim removed 3 bases at V and 7 bases at J, leaving 10 bases unmatched. There are 17 residues in the CDR3. Here the CDR3 DNA reads TGTGCCAGCAGCCAGACGGAGGGACAGGGGGCTTGGCAGCCCCAGCATTTT. Translating gives CASSQTEGQGAWQPQHF.

The chain combines TRBV19 with TRBJ2-1, with TRBD1 matching over 7 bases. This CDR3 region has 14 residues. Germline CDR1 and CDR2: LNHDA and SQIVND (reference sequence). V was pared by 5 bases and J by 6 bases, with 7 bases of the junction left unmatched. The CDR3 loop is CASSSTGLGNEQFF. CDR3 nucleotide sequence: TGTGCCAGTAGTTCGACAGGGTTGGGCAATGAGCAGTTCTTC.